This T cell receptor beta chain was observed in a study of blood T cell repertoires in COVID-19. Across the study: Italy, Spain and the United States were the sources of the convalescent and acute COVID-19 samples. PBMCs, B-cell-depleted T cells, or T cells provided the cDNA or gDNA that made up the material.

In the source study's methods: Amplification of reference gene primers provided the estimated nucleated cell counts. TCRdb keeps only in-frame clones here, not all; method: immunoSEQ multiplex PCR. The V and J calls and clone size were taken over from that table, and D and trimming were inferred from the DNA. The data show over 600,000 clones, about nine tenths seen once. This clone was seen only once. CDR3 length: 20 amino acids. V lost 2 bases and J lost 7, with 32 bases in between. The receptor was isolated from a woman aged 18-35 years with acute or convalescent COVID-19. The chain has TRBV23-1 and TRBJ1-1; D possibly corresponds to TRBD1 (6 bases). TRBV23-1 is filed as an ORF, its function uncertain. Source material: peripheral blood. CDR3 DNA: TGCGCCAGCAGTCAAACGACCGATAAGGACAGCCCAGGGGCCCCCGGTGAAGCTTTCTTT. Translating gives CASSQTTDKDSPGAPGEAFF.